These 10 T cell receptor beta chains were all obtained from the same sample, sequenced in a study of blood T cell repertoires in COVID-19. The repertoire was sequenced with immunoSEQ multiplex PCR; TCRdb's copy has only in-frame clones and lacks some. The sample lists roughly 260,000 clones, 75% to 95% occurring once. Source material: peripheral blood. The receptors were gathered from a person under 35 with COVID-19, enrolled during active disease.

J is TRBJ2-5 and V is TRBV11-2, with a weak D call TRBD2 (6 bases). The germline CDR1 and CDR2 sequences are SGHAT and FQNNGV. Trimming left V 1 base short and J 2 bases short, with 11 bases between. The CDR3 has 15 amino acids. CDR3 amino acids: CASSLVTSGQETQYF. The CDR3 nucleotides are TGTGCCAGCAGCTTAGTGACTAGTGGGCAAGAGACCCAGTACTTC.

The V gene is TRBV24-1, the J gene TRBJ2-5; 11 bases match TRBD2. CDR3 length: 18 residues. The germline V gene encodes CDR1 KGHDR and CDR2 SFDVKD. Losses at the gene ends were 5 bases for V and 4 bases for J; bases not matched to a gene: 14. CDR3 in DNA: TGTGCCACCAGTGCCCCACCGGGACTAGCGGCTCCAAGAGAGACCCAGTACTTC. Its protein is CATSAPPGLAAPRETQYF.

Only one count was recorded for this clone. The chain employs TRBV4-1 and TRBJ1-6, with 9 bases lining up with TRBD1. The CDR3 is 15 residues long. J gave up 9 bases and V 4 bases, and 7 bases lay outside the gene matches. The germline CDR1 and CDR2 sequences are MGHRA and YSYEKL. CDR3 nucleotide sequence: TGCGCCAGCAGCCTAGAGGGACAGGGAGGTTCACCCCTCCACTTT. This gives the protein CASSLEGQGGSPLHF.

The V call is TRBV5-1, the J call TRBJ2-3, with 13 nucleotides matching TRBD2. The J segment lost 1 base and the V segment lost 3 bases, leaving 8 bases of the junction unmatched. Per the germline V gene, CDR1 is SGHRS and CDR2 is YFSETQ. CDR3 length: 18 residues. In nucleotides, the CDR3 is TGCGCCAGCAGCTCCAGGACTAGCGGGAGTTCGGGCACAGATACGCAGTATTTT. Amino acids: CASSSRTSGSSGTDTQYF.

V is TRBV6-5 and J is TRBJ2-1; 11 positions agree with TRBD1. The V gene end was trimmed by 8 bases and the J gene end by 7 bases; junction bases not matched to a gene: 4. Germline CDR1 reads MNHEY; CDR2 reads SVGAGI. This CDR3 region has 13 residues. CDR3 bases: TGTGCCAGCCGGGACAGGGGGAAAAATGAGCAGTTCTTC. Translation gives CASRDRGKNEQFF.

The chain joins TRBV27 to TRBJ2-2; 8 bases agree with TRBD1. V shed 6 bases and J 1 base; nucleotides not matched to a gene: 4. The V gene's germline CDR1 is MNHEY and CDR2 SMNVEV (reference sequence). The CDR3 is 15 residues long. In DNA, the CDR3 is TGTGCCAGCAGCACCGGACAGGGGAACACCGGGGAGCTGTTTTTT. It yields the protein CASSTGQGNTGELFF.

The rearrangement uses TRBV5-4 and TRBJ2-1; no firm D call. CDR1 and CDR2 from the germline V gene are SGHNT and YYREEE (reference sequence). CDR3 length equals 12 residues. Trimming shortened V by 0 bases and J by 10 bases, and 8 bases separated the two germline ends. The CDR3: CASSLDAYEQFF. The CDR3 DNA reads TGTGCCAGCAGCTTGGACGCCTACGAGCAGTTCTTC. The entire variable domain, with the rest obtained from reference TRBV5-4 and TRBJ2-1, is as follows: ETGVTQSPTHLIKTRGQQVTLRCSSQSGHNTVSWYQQALGQGPQFIFQYYREEENGRGNFPPRFSGLQFPNYSSELNVNALELDDSALYLCASSLDAYEQFFGPGTRLTVL.

The genes are TRBV7-2 and TRBJ2-1, with 12 positions matching TRBD2. This CDR3 is built from 16 residues. J lost 3 bases, V lost 5 bases, and 5 bases had no gene match. Looked up from germline, CDR1 is SGHTA and CDR2 is FQGNSA. The DNA for the CDR3 is TGTGCCAGCAGCAAAGGACTAGCGGGAAACTACAATGAGCAGTTCTTC. Translated: CASSKGLAGNYNEQFF.

The V and J genes are TRBV5-1 and TRBJ2-4, with 11 nucleotides matching TRBD2. V shed 0 bases and J 3 bases; nucleotides not matched to a gene: 8. The germline CDR1 and CDR2 sequences are SGHRS and YFSETQ. CDR3 length: 18 amino acids. The CDR3 DNA sequence: TGCGCCAGCAGCTTGGGGGGGCTAGCGGGAGGAGGCAAAAACATTCAGTACTTC. It yields the protein CASSLGGLAGGGKNIQYF.

The V call is TRBV13, the J call TRBJ1-3, with a possible D match to TRBD1 (5 bases). The CDR3 length is 14 residues. CDR1 is PRHDT and CDR2 is FYEKMQ in the germline V gene (reference sequence). V lost 2 bases and J 3 bases, leaving 8 bases between the germline ends. The CDR3 DNA reads TGTGCCAGCAGCTTAAGGCAGGGTGGAAACACCATATATTTT. Translated, it gives CASSLRQGGNTIYF.